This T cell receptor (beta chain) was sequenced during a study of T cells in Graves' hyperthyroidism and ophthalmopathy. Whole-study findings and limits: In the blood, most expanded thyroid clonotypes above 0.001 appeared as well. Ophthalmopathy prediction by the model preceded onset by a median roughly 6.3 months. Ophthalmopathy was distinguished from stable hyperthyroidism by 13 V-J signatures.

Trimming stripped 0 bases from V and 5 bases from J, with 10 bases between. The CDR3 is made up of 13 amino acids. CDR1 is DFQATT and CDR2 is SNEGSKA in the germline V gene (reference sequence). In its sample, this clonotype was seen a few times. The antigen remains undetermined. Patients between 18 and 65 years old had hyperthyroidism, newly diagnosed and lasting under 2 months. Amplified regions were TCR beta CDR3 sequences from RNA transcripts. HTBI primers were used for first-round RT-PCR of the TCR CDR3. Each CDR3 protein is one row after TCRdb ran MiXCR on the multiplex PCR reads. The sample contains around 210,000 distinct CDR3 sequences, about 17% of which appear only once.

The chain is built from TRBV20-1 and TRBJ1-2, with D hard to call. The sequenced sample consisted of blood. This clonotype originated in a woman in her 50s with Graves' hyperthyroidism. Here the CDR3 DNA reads TGCAGTGCTAGAGATGACGTGGGGTATGGCTACACCTTC. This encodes CSARDDVGYGYTF.